This T cell receptor (beta chain) was captured by sequencing in a study of blood T cell repertoires in COVID-19. Study-wide background: The United States, Italy and Spain provided the acute and convalescent COVID-19 samples. PBMCs, B-cell-depleted T cells, or T cells were the source of the cDNA or gDNA that made up the material.

The germline CDR1 and CDR2 sequences are MDHEN and SYDVKM. The CDR3 contains 13 residues. Unmatched junction bases numbered 9, after V lost 3 bases and J lost 13 bases. Authors' processing steps: For nucleated cells, counts were estimated from reference gene primer amplification. Measured with immunoSEQ multiplex PCR; TCRdb has only the in-frame clones, and not every one. The DNA gave D and trimming, while V, J and clone size come from that table. The sample includes a few hundred thousand clones, about four fifths of them seen just once. This TCR came from a woman in her thirties or forties who had recovered from COVID-19. The V and J genes are TRBV28 and TRBJ2-4; TRBD1 agrees at 7 bases. Material: peripheral blood. In nucleotides, the CDR3 is TGTGCCAGCAGTTTCATAAGGGACAGATTCCAGTACTTC. Encoded protein: CASSFIRDRFQYF.